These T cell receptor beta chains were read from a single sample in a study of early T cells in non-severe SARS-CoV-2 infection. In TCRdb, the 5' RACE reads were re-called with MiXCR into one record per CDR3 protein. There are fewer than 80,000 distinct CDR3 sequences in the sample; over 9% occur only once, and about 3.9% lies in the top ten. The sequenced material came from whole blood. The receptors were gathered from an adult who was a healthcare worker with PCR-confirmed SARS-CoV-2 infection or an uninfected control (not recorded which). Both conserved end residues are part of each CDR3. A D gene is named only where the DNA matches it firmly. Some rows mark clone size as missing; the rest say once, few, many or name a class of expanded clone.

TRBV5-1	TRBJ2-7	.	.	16	CASSLATAGRSYEQYF	TGCGCCAGCAGCTTGGCTACGGCGGGGCGATCCTACGAGCAGTACTTC
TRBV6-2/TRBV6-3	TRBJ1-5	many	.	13	CASKNSVGGPQHF	TGTGCCAGCAAGAACTCTGTCGGGGGGCCCCAGCATTTT
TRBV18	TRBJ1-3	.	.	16	CASSRSTSPSGNTIYF	TGTGCCAGCTCCCGTTCTACTTCCCCATCTGGAAACACCATATATTTT
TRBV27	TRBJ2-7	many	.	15	CASSLKLGQVREQYF	TGTGCCAGCAGTTTAAAATTGGGACAAGTGCGCGAGCAGTACTTC
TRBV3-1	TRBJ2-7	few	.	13	CASSLGIGGEQYF	TGTGCCAGCAGCTTAGGGATCGGGGGCGAGCAGTACTTC
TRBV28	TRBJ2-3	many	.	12	CASSTLGGTQYF	TGTGCCAGCAGCACTCTGGGGGGTACGCAGTATTTT
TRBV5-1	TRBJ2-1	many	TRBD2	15	CASSLEAGGYNEQFF	TGCGCCAGCAGCTTGGAAGCGGGAGGGTACAATGAGCAGTTCTTC
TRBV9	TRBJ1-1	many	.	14	CASSVGQGHTEVFF	TGTGCCAGCAGCGTAGGGCAGGGACACACTGAAGTTTTCTTT
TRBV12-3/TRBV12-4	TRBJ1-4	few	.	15	CASSDDGPVSGRLFF	TGTGCCAGCAGTGACGATGGGCCGGTATCGGGAAGGCTGTTTTTT
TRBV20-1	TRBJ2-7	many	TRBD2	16	CSASPGVSGAAYEQYF	TGCAGTGCTAGCCCCGGGGTAAGCGGGGCTGCCTACGAGCAGTACTTC